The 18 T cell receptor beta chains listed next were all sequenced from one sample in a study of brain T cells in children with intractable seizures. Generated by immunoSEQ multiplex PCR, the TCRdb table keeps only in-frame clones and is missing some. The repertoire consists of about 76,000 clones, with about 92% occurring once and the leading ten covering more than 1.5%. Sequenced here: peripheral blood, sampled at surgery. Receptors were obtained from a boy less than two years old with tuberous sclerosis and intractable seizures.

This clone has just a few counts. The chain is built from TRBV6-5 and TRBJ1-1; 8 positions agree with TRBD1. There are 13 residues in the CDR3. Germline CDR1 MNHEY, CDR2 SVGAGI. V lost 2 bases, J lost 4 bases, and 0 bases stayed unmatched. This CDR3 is CASSYTGGTEAFF. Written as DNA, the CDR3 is TGTGCCAGCAGTTACACAGGGGGCACTGAAGCTTTCTTT.

In DNA form, the CDR3 reads TGTGCCAGCAGCTTATCAGGGACAGGGGGAAACATTCAGTACTTC. The encoded protein is CASSLSGTGGNIQYF. This chain uses TRBV11-3 with TRBJ2-4; 11 nucleotides line up with TRBD1. Germline V gene sequence: CDR1 SGHNT, CDR2 YENEEA. Trimming at V came to 2 bases and at J to 6 bases, leaving 3 bases not matched to a gene. CDR3 length: 15 amino acids. The whole variable domain, remainder taken from reference TRBV11-3 and TRBJ2-4, is EAGVVQSPRYKIIEKKQPVAFWCNPISGHNTLYWYLQNLGQGPELLIRYENEEAVDDSQLPKDRFSAERLKGVDSTLKIQPAELGDSAVYLCASSLSGTGGNIQYFGAGTRLSVL.

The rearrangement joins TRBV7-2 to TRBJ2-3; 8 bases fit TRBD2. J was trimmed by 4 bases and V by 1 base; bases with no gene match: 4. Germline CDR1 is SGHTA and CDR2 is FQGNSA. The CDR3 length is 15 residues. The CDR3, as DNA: TGTGCCAGCAGCTTAGACGGGGGGGCCTCAGATACGCAGTATTTT. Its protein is CASSLDGGASDTQYF.

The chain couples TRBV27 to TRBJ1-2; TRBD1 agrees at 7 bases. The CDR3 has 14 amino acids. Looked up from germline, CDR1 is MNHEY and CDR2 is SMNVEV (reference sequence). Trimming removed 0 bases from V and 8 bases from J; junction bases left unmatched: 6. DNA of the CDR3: TGTGCCAGCAGTTTATCAGGGGGCGGAATAGGCTACACCTTC. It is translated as CASSLSGGGIGYTF.

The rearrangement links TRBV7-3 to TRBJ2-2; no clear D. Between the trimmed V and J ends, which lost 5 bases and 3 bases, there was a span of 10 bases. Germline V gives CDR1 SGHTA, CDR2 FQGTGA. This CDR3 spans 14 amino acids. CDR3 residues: CASSPAPYTGELFF. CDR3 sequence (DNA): TGTGCCAGCAGCCCCGCACCGTACACCGGGGAGCTGTTTTTT. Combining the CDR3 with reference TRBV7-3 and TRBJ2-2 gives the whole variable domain GAGVSQTPSNKVTEKGKYVELRCDPISGHTALYWYRQSLGQGPEFLIYFQGTGAADDSGLPNDRFFAVRPEGSVSTLKIQRTERGDSAVYLCASSPAPYTGELFFGEGSRLTVL.

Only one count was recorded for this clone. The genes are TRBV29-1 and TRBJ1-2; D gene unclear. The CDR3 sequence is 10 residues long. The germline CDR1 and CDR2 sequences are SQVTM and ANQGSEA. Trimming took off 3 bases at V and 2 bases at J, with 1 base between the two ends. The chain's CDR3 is CSVDNYGYTF. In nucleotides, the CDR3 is TGCAGCGTTGACAACTATGGCTACACCTTC. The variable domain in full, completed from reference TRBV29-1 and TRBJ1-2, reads SAVISQKPSRDICQRGTSLTIQCQVDSQVTMMFWYRQQPGQSLTLIATANQGSEATYESGFVIDKFPISRPNLTFSTLTVSNMSPEDSSIYLCSVDNYGYTFGSGTRLTVV.

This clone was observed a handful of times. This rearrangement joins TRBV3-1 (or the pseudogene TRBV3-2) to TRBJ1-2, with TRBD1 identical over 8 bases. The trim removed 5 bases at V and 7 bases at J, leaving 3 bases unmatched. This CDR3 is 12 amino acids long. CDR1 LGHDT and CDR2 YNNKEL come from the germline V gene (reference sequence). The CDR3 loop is CASSGQGFGYTF. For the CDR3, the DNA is TGTGCCAGCAGCGGACAGGGTTTTGGCTACACCTTC.

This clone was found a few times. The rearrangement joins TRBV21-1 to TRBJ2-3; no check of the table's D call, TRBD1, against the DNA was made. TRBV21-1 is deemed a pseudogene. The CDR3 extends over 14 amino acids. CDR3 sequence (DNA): TGTGCCAGCAGCAAAGACCAGGGGGCGGATACGCAGTATTTT. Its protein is CASSKDQGADTQYF.

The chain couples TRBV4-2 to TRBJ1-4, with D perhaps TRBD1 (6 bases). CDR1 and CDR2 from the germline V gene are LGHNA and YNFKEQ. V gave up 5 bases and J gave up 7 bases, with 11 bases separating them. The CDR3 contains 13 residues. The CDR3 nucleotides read TGTGCCAGCAGCACAGGGTTTGGTGAAAAACTGTTTTTT. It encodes CASSTGFGEKLFF.

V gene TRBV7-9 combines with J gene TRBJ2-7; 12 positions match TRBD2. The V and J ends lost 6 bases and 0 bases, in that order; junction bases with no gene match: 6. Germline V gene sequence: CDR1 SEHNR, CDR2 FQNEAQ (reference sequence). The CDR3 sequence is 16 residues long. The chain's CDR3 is CASSPRTSGTSYEQYF. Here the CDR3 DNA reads TGTGCCAGCAGTCCCCGGACTAGCGGGACCTCCTACGAGCAGTACTTC.

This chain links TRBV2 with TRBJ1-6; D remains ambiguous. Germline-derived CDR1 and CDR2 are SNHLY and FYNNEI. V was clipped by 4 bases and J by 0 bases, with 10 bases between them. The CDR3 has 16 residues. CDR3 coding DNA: TGTGCCAGCAGTGGTGCTAAGAGCTCCTATAATTCACCCCTCCACTTT. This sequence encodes CASSGAKSSYNSPLHF.

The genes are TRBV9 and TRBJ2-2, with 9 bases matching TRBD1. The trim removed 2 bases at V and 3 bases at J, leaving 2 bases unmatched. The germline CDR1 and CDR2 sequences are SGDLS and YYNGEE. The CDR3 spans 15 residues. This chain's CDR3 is CASSVWTGDTGELFF. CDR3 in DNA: TGTGCCAGCAGCGTTTGGACAGGGGACACCGGGGAGCTGTTTTTT. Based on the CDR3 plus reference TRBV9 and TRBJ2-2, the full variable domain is DSGVTQTPKHLITATGQRVTLRCSPRSGDLSVYWYQQSLDQGLQFLIQYYNGEERAKGNILERFSAQQFPDLHSELNLSSLELGDSALYFCASSVWTGDTGELFFGEGSRLTVL.

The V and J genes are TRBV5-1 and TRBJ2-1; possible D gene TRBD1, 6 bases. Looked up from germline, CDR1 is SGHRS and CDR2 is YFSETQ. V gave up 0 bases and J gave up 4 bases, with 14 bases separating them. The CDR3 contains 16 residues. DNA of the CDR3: TGCGCCAGCAGCTTGGAAGAAAGCACAGGGTACAATGAGCAGTTCTTC. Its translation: CASSLEESTGYNEQFF.

The DNA of the CDR3 is TGTGCCAGCAGTTACGGACTAACTAGCACAGATACGCAGTATTTT. It translates to CASSYGLTSTDTQYF. The chain recombines TRBV6-6 with TRBJ2-3; possibly TRBD2 for D (6 bases). Looked up from germline, CDR1 is MNHNY and CDR2 is SVGAGI (reference sequence). V was clipped by 2 bases and J by 0 bases, with 9 bases between them. The CDR3 is 15 amino acids.

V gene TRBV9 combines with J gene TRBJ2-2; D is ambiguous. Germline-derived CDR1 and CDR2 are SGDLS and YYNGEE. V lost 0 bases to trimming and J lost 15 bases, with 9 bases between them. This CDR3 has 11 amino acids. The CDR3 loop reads CASSVGASLFF. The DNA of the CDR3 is TGTGCCAGCAGCGTAGGGGCCTCGTTGTTTTTT.

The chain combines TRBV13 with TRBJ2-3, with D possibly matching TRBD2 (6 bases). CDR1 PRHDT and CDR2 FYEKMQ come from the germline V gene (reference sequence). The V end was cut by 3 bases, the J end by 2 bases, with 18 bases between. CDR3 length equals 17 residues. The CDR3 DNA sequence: TGTGCCAGCAGCTTCCCAAGCCGTGGGGGGTACACAGATACGCAGTATTTT. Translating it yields CASSFPSRGGYTDTQYF.

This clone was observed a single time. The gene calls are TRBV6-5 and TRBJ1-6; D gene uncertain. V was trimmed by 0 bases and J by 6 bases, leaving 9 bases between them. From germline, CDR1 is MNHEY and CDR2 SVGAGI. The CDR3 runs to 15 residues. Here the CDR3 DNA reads TGTGCCAGCAGTTACTCGGTTCAACTTAATTCACCCCTCCACTTT. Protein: CASSYSVQLNSPLHF.

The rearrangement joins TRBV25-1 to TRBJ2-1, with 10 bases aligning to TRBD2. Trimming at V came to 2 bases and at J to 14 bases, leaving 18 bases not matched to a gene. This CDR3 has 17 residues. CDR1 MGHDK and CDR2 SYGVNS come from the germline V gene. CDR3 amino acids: CASSEILGVASGREEFF. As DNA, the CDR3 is TGTGCCAGCAGTGAAATACTCGGAGTTGCTAGCGGGAGAGAGGAGTTCTTC.